The present entry profiles one T cell receptor (beta chain) with its context. Participants, 18 to 89 years old, spanned 25 or so US areas. All exposed participants met a person with COVID-19 within 2 weeks before entering the study. This entry comes from a study of blood T cell repertoires in COVID-19. The overall study: Acute and convalescent COVID-19 samples came from the United States, Italy and Spain. In each case, the material was cDNA or gDNA derived from T cells, B-cell-depleted T cells, or PBMCs.

Germline V gene data show CDR1 as MRHNA and CDR2 as SNTAGT. V shed 4 bases and J 0 bases; nucleotides not matched to a gene: 3. The CDR3 has 16 residues. Only in-frame clones appear in the TCRdb table, and some are missing; sequencing was by immunoSEQ multiplex PCR. The sample has roughly 400,000 clones, roughly 84% seen once; the top ten hold 1.4% to 1.5%. The rearrangement joins TRBV6-4 to TRBJ2-3; 11 nucleotides match TRBD2. This sequence was found in a woman between 18 and 29 years old who had been exposed to COVID-19. Sequencing was performed on PBMCs or T cells enriched from blood (not recorded which). CDR3 sequence: CASSARLAGSTDTQYF. The CDR3, as DNA: TGTGCCAGCAGTGCCCGACTAGCGGGGAGCACAGATACGCAGTATTTT.